This TCR beta chain was obtained from a study of cytomegalovirus exposure and HLA in healthy donors. In the study overall: Genetic ancestry analysis placed about 80% of the 398 donors that were genotyped in the Caucasian-associated cluster.

About this clone: Its matching antigen is unknown.

Germline CDR1 MDHEN, CDR2 SYDVKM. V shed 4 bases, J shed 8 bases, and the junction held 7 bases outside the gene matches. The CDR3 spans 15 residues. In the PCR, 60 Vbeta and 13 Jbeta primers were used. Sequenced by immunoSEQ multiplex PCR; TCRdb stores in-frame clones only, minus some. The sample yields some 160,000 clones, 77% seen once. Study-level findings and limits: A classifier reportedly called cytomegalovirus status with high sensitivity and specificity. Later analysis showed TCR association rates varying by HLA locus, highest for DRB1 and lowest for HLA-C.

J is TRBJ2-1 and V is TRBV28; 11 bases map to TRBD1. This TCR derives from a woman aged 25 to 39 in good health and CMV-seronegative. The sequencing input was PBMCs. The CDR3 DNA sequence: TGTGCCAGCAGTTCCGGACAGGGGGCGTATCATGAGCAGTTCTTC. This encodes CASSSGQGAYHEQFF.